This T cell receptor beta chain was recovered during a study of blood T cell repertoires in COVID-19. Trimming left V 0 bases short and J 5 bases short, with 8 bases between. Germline lookup yields CDR1 SGHTA and CDR2 FQGTGA. The CDR3 is 14 residues long. Participants' own reports of clinical history determined their cohort assignment. Assay used: immunoSEQ multiplex PCR; TCRdb lists only in-frame clones, some missing. The sample shows over 200,000 clones, more than 85% of them seen only once. Specimen: PBMCs or T cells enriched from blood (not recorded which). The V gene is TRBV7-3, the J gene TRBJ2-1, with D unresolved. The receptor's source is a man aged 35-49 years who had recovered from COVID-19. The CDR3 protein is CASSLTSSDNEQFF. The DNA for the CDR3 is TGTGCCAGCAGCTTAACGAGCAGCGACAATGAGCAGTTCTTC.